The entry below gives a single TCR beta chain sequence along with its context. The data derive from a study of patients and donors after allogeneic stem cell transplantation. Each CDR3 protein gets one entry after TCRdb re-called the RT-PCR reads with MiXCR. The profile covers about 57,000 distinct CDR3 sequences, with approximately 12% appearing a single time and around 30% taken by the ten largest. The TCR comes from a human donor who was either an allogeneic HSCT recipient or a stem cell or donor lymphocyte infusion donor (not recorded which). It is not recorded whose cells these are; they may come from a transplant donor. Sequencing used blood, either unsorted or a sorted T cell fraction (not recorded which).

CDR3 bases: TGTGCCAGCAGCCCCTCGCAAACCGGGGAGCTGTTTTTT. Amino acid sequence: CASSPSQTGELFF. The chain links TRBV12-3 or TRBV12-4 to TRBJ2-2, with no clear D. The CDR3 contains 13 residues. V lost 6 bases and J 5 bases, leaving 10 bases between the germline ends.